The next 4 T cell receptor beta chains were all read from a single sample in a study of tumor-infiltrating lymphocytes in primary liver carcinoma. Co-extracted RNA and DNA came from roughly 21-30 mg of unsorted bulk tissue. TCR beta cDNA was made from around 460 ng total RNA with a constant-region primer. Slightly modified ARM-PCR with three nested multiplex PCR rounds yielded TCR beta libraries. PCR rounds one and two used TRBV1-TRBV30 forward primers with a C-beta reverse primer for around 9 cycles each. TCRdb itself ran the multiplex PCR reads through MiXCR, one entry per CDR3 protein. This table holds about 99,000 distinct CDR3 sequences, almost 70% found once. The specimen sequenced was liver tumor tissue from sampling region 5. Subset defined: tumor region T5, tumor centre. The receptors were sampled from a woman aged 60-75 years with primary liver carcinoma and hepatitis B virus infection.

Many counts were recorded for this clonotype. The chain links TRBV30 to TRBJ1-5; D is undetermined. CDR1 is GTSNPN and CDR2 is SVGIG in the germline V gene (reference sequence). Trimming left V 1 base short and J 0 bases short, with 4 bases between. The CDR3 has 13 residues. CDR3 coding DNA: TGTGCCTGGAGTGAATCTAGCAATCAGCCCCAGCATTTT. This gives the protein CAWSESSNQPQHF.

Of note for this clonotype: Possible read error: a much larger clone is one base away. Because it lacks the conserved phenylalanine or tryptophan at the end, this CDR3 is likely a read error. The genes are TRBV28 and TRBJ1-2; D remains unclear. Trimming removed 3 bases at V and 2 bases at J, with 7 bases between. Germline values: CDR1 MDHEN, CDR2 SYDVKM. The CDR3 runs to 13 residues. The CDR3 nucleotides are TGTGCCAGCAGTTTCGCGACAAACTATGGCTACACCCTC. It codes for CASSFATNYGYTL.

A word on this clonotype: Here the CDR3 omits its conserved ending phenylalanine or tryptophan, so a read error is the likely source. The chain employs TRBV11-2 and TRBJ1-5, with 8 bases aligning to TRBD1. The CDR3 loop spans 14 amino acids. Per germline, CDR1 SGHAT and CDR2 FQNNGV. With 7 bases clipped from V and 10 bases from J, the junction kept 12 bases outside the gene matches. The DNA for the CDR3 is TGTGCCAGCAACTTGGGACAGGAGGGGGATCCCCAGCATTCT. As protein: CASNLGQEGDPQHS.

Concerning this clonotype itself: An end of the junction differs from the germline gene, which may be a read error. V usage is TRBV29-1 and J usage is TRBJ2-7; D remains unclear. The CDR3 sequence is 12 residues long. Germline CDR1 and CDR2: SQVTM and ANQGSEA. CDR3 sequence reads: CSFEQIPGEQYF. CDR3 DNA: TGCAGCTTTGAACAGATTCCGGGCGAGCAGTACTTC.